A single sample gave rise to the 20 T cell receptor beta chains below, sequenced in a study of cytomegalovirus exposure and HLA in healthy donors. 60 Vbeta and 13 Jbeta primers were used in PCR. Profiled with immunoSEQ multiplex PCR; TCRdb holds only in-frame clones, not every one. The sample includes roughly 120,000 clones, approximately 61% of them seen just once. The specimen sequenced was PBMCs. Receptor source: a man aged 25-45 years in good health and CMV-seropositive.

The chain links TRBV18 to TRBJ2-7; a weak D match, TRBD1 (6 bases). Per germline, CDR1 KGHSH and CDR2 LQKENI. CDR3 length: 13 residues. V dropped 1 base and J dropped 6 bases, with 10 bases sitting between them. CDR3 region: CASSPLGQFEQYF. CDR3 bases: TGTGCCAGCTCACCACTTGGACAGTTCGAGCAGTACTTC.

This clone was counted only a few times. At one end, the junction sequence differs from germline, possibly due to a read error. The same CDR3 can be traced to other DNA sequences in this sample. CDR3 sequence (DNA): TGTGCCATCAGTGAGCGGGAGAGGAACGCCGGGGAGCTGTTTTTT. Its protein product is CAISERERNAGELFF. V and J are TRBV10-3 and TRBJ2-2, with D possibly matching TRBD2 (6 bases). CDR1 and CDR2 from the germline V gene are ENHRY and SYGVKD. This CDR3 is built from 15 residues.

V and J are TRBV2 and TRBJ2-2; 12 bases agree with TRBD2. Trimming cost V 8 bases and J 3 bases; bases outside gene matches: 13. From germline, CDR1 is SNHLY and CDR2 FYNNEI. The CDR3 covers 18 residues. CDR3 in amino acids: CASRGLAGRIQDTGELFF. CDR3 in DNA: TGTGCCAGCCGTGGACTAGCGGGAAGGATTCAGGACACCGGGGAGCTGTTTTTT.

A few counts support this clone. This CDR3 is CASSIGRDSYNEQFF. CDR3 in DNA: TGTGCCAGTAGTATCGGGCGGGACTCCTACAATGAGCAGTTCTTC. This chain joins TRBV19 and TRBJ2-1; tentatively, D is TRBD2 (6 bases). There are 15 residues in the CDR3. Germline V gene lookup returns CDR1 LNHDA and CDR2 SQIVND (reference sequence). V was shortened by 3 bases and J by 0 bases, with 9 bases between the two germline ends.

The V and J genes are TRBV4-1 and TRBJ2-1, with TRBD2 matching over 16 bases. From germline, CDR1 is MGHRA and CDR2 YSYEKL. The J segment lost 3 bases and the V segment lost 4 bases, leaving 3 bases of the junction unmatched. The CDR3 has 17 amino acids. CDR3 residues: CASSRGTSGRVYNEQFF. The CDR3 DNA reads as TGCGCCAGCAGCCGCGGGACTAGCGGGAGGGTCTACAATGAGCAGTTCTTC.

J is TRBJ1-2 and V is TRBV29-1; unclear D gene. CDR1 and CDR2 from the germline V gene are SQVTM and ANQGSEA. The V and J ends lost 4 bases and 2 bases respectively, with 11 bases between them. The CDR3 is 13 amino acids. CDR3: CSVGLRGNYGYTF. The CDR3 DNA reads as TGCAGCGTTGGGTTGCGGGGAAACTATGGCTACACCTTC.

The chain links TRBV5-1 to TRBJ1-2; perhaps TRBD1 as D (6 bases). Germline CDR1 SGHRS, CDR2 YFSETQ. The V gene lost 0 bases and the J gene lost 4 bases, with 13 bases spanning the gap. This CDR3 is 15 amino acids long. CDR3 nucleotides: TGCGCCAGCAGCTTGGTCCTGGGGGCGGGCTATGGCTACACCTTC. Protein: CASSLVLGAGYGYTF.

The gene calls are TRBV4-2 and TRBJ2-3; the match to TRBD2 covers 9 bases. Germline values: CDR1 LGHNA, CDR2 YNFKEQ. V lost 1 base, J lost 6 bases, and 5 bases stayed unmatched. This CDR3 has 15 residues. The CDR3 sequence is CASSQGAGGPDTQYF. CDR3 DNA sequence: TGTGCCAGCAGCCAAGGGGCGGGAGGGCCTGATACGCAGTATTTT.

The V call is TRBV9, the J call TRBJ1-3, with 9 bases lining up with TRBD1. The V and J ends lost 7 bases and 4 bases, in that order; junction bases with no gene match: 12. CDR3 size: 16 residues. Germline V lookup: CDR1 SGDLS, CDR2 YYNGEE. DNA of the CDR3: TGTGCCAGCGGAAATCCGGGACAGGGTTCGGGAAACACCATATATTTT. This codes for CASGNPGQGSGNTIYF.

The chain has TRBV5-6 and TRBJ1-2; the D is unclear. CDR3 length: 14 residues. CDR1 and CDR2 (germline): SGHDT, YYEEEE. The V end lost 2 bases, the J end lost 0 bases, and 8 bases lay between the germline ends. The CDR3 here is CASSFYRANYGYTF. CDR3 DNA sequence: TGTGCCAGCAGCTTCTACAGAGCTAACTATGGCTACACCTTC.

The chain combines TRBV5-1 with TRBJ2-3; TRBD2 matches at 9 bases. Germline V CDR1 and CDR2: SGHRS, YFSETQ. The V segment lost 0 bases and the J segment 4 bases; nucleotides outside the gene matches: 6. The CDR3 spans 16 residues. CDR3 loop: CASSLAAGGTADTQYF. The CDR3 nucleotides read TGCGCCAGCAGCTTGGCGGCGGGAGGGACCGCAGATACGCAGTATTTT.

The chain's CDR3 is CASTTPSGANTGELFF. For the CDR3, the DNA is TGTGCCAGTACTACTCCTAGCGGGGCGAACACCGGGGAGCTGTTTTTT. The J gene is TRBJ2-2, the V gene TRBV2; the match to TRBD2 covers 9 bases. The CDR3 extends over 16 amino acids. With 9 bases clipped from V and 0 bases from J, the junction kept 8 bases outside the gene matches. The V gene's germline CDR1 is SNHLY and CDR2 FYNNEI.

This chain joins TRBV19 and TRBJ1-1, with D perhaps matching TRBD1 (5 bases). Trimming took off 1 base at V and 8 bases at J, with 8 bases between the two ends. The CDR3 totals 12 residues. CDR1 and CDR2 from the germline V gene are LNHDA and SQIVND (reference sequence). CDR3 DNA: TGTGCCAGTAGTATAGGACAGCTAGAAGCTTTCTTT. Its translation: CASSIGQLEAFF.

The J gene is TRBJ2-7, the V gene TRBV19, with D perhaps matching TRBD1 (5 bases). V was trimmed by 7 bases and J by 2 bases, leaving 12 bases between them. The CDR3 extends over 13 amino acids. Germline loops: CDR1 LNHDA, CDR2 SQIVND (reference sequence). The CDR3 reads CASTDRQTYEQYF. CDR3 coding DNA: TGTGCCAGTACTGACAGACAAACCTACGAGCAGTACTTC. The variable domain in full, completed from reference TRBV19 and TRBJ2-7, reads DGGITQSPKYLFRKEGQNVTLSCEQNLNHDAMYWYRQDPGQGLRLIYYSQIVNDFQKGDIAEGYSVSREKKESFPLTVTSAQKNPTAFYLCASTDRQTYEQYFGPGTRLTVT.

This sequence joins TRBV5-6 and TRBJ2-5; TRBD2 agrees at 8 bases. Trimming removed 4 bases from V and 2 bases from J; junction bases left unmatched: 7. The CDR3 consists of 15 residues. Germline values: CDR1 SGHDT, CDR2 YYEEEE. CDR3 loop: CASSTWTSWQETQYF. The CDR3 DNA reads TGTGCCAGCAGCACCTGGACTAGCTGGCAAGAGACCCAGTACTTC.

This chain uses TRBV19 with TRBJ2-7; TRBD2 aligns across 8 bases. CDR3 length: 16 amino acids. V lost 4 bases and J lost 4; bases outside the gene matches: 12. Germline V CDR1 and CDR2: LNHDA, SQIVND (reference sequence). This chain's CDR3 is CASSTPVGTRPYEQYF. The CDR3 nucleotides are TGTGCCAGTAGTACACCGGTTGGGACTAGGCCGTACGAGCAGTACTTC.

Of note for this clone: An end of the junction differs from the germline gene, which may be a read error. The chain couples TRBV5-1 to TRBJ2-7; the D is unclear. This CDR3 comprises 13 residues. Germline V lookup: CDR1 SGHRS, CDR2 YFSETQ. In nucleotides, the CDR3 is TGCGCCAGCAGATTGGCCCCATCCTACGAGCAGTACTTC. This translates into CASRLAPSYEQYF. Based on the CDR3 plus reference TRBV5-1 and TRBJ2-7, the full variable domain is KAGVTQTPRYLIKTRGQQVTLSCSPISGHRSVSWYQQTPGQGLQFLFEYFSETQRNKGNFPGRFSGRQFSNSRSEMNVSTLELGDSALYLCASRLAPSYEQYFGPGTRLTVT.

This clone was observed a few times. The CDR3 region is CASSVWTSGISGANVLTF. As DNA, the CDR3 is TGTGCCAGCAGCGTGTGGACTAGCGGGATCTCTGGGGCCAACGTCCTGACTTTC. The genes are TRBV9 and TRBJ2-6; 12 positions agree with TRBD2. The CDR3 runs 18 residues. V shed 2 bases, J shed 0 bases, and the junction held 3 bases outside the gene matches. CDR1 SGDLS and CDR2 YYNGEE come from the germline V gene. The entire variable domain, with the rest obtained from reference TRBV9 and TRBJ2-6, is as follows: DSGVTQTPKHLITATGQRVTLRCSPRSGDLSVYWYQQSLDQGLQFLIQYYNGEERAKGNILERFSAQQFPDLHSELNLSSLELGDSALYFCASSVWTSGISGANVLTFGAGSRLTVL.

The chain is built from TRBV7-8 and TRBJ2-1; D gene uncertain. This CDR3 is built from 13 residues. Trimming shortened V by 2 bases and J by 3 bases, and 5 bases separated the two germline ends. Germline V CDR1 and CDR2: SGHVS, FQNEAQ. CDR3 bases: TGTGCCAGCAGCTTACCAAACTACAATGAGCAGTTCTTC. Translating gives CASSLPNYNEQFF.

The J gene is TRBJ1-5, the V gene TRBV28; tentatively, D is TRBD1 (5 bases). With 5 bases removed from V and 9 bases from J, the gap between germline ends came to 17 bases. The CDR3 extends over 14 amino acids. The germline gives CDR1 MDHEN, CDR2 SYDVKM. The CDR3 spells CASSAPTWGGPQHF. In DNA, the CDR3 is TGTGCCAGCAGTGCCCCGACATGGGGCGGGCCCCAGCATTTT.